This is a list of T cell receptor beta chains from one sample in a study of T cell changes during pregnancy in multiple sclerosis. Data came from immunoSEQ multiplex PCR; TCRdb stores just in-frame clones and leaves some out. The sample holds more than 65,000 clones, 85% to 95% seen once. Sequenced here: CD4+ T cells from peripheral blood mononuclear cells, sampled before pregnancy. The receptors come from a female donor with multiple sclerosis, enrolled in a pregnancy study. The CDR3 runs from the conserved cysteine through the conserved F or W. The D gene is left open where the match is weak. Clone size is stated in some rows and not others, as once, few, many or a class when expanded.

cdr3_aa	cdr3_nt	v_call	clone_size	j_call	d_call
CASSQTSGATGELFF	TGTGCCAGTAGCCAGACTAGCGGGGCGACCGGGGAGCTGTTTTTT	TRBV19	once	TRBJ2-2	TRBD2
CATSTGGYNEQFF	TGTGCCACCAGCACGGGGGGATACAATGAGCAGTTCTTC	TRBV15	.	TRBJ2-1	TRBD2
CASSALRVAGNTIYF	TGTGCCAGCAGCGCCCTGCGGGTTGCCGGAAACACCATATATTTT	TRBV2	.	TRBJ1-3	.
CASTLGTSGRWEETQYF	TGTGCCAGCACCCTCGGGACTAGCGGGAGATGGGAAGAGACCCAGTACTTC	TRBV28	once	TRBJ2-5	TRBD2
CASSTLTVTSNQPQHF	TGTGCCAGTAGTACCCTGACAGTAACAAGCAATCAGCCCCAGCATTTT	TRBV19	.	TRBJ1-5	.
CASSGRDSNSGANVLTF	TGTGCCAGCAGTGGGCGGGACAGCAACTCTGGGGCCAACGTCCTGACTTTC	TRBV2	once	TRBJ2-6	.
CASSDHRTGRSAEAFF	TGCGCCAGCAGTGACCATCGGACAGGGAGGTCGGCTGAAGCTTTCTTT	TRBV10-1	.	TRBJ1-1	TRBD1
CAWVPQVTEAFF	TGTGCCTGGGTTCCCCAGGTCACTGAAGCTTTCTTT	TRBV30	few	TRBJ1-1	.
CASSSRQGASDEQYF	TGCGCCAGCAGCTCTAGACAGGGGGCCTCGGACGAGCAGTACTTC	TRBV5-1	.	TRBJ2-7	TRBD1
CASSIRDSMLTEAFF	TGTGCCAGCAGCATCCGGGACTCCATGCTAACTGAAGCTTTCTTT	TRBV7-9	.	TRBJ1-1	.
CASSLRTVGTDTQYF	TGTGCCAGCAGCCTAAGGACAGTAGGCACAGATACGCAGTATTTT	TRBV5-4	.	TRBJ2-3	.
CAIRRDSSGANVLTF	TGTGCCATCAGACGCGACAGTTCTGGGGCCAACGTCCTGACTTTC	TRBV10-3	.	TRBJ2-6	.
CAWSVGAAQNTGELFF	TGTGCCTGGAGTGTGGGGGCAGCCCAGAACACCGGGGAGCTGTTTTTT	TRBV30	.	TRBJ2-2	.
CASKTGGPQETQYF	TGTGCCAGCAAGACGGGAGGGCCGCAAGAGACCCAGTACTTC	TRBV6-6	once	TRBJ2-5	TRBD2
CASSLLGGDGYTF	TGTGCCAGCAGCTTATTGGGGGGGGATGGCTACACCTTC	TRBV7-9	.	TRBJ1-2	.
CASTPWPNTEAFF	TGTGCCAGCACTCCTTGGCCGAACACTGAAGCTTTCTTT	TRBV6-6	.	TRBJ1-1	.
CASSLVGGSSYNEQFF	TGCGCCAGCAGCTTGGTGGGGGGAAGCTCCTACAATGAGCAGTTCTTC	TRBV5-1	.	TRBJ2-1	.
CASSVDLAAQQYF	TGTGCCAGCAGCGTAGATCTAGCGGCACAGCAGTACTTC	TRBV9	.	TRBJ2-7	TRBD2
CASSFDRGWGYTF	TGTGCCAGCAGTTTCGACAGGGGTTGGGGCTACACCTTC	TRBV27	.	TRBJ1-2	TRBD1
CASSITWRGDYGYTF	TGTGCCAGTAGTATAACGTGGAGGGGCGACTATGGCTACACCTTC	TRBV19	.	TRBJ1-2	.
CASSLAPGRGPDTQYF	TGTGCCAGCAGCTTGGCCCCGGGCAGGGGTCCCGATACGCAGTATTTT	TRBV5-4	.	TRBJ2-3	.
CASSALAGGDNEQFF	TGTGCCAGCAGCGCTCTAGCGGGAGGGGACAATGAGCAGTTCTTC	TRBV9	.	TRBJ2-1	TRBD2
CASSVGREGRNEQFF	TGTGCCAGCAGCGTAGGGCGGGAGGGCCGGAATGAGCAGTTCTTC	TRBV9	.	TRBJ2-1	TRBD2
CASSLTRAARNTEAFF	TGCGCCAGCAGCTTGACCAGGGCTGCGAGGAACACTGAAGCTTTCTTT	TRBV5-1	.	TRBJ1-1	.
CASSLDYYYEAFF	TGTGCCAGTAGCTTAGACTATTATTATGAAGCTTTCTTT	TRBV11-1	.	TRBJ1-1	.
CASSQQGQNYGYTF	TGTGCCAGCAGCCAACAGGGACAGAACTATGGCTACACCTTC	TRBV7-2	.	TRBJ1-2	TRBD1
CASSPTGVGEKLFF	TGCGCCAGCAGCCCCACAGGGGTGGGAGAAAAACTGTTTTTT	TRBV5-1	.	TRBJ1-4	TRBD1
CASSLAGGDTEAFF	TGTGCCAGCAGTTTAGCAGGGGGTGACACTGAAGCTTTCTTT	TRBV28	.	TRBJ1-1	TRBD1
CASGGTGEYNEQFF	TGTGCCAGTGGGGGGACAGGGGAATACAATGAGCAGTTCTTC	TRBV19	.	TRBJ2-1	TRBD1
CASSAQGNGSNQPQHF	TGTGCCAGCAGCGCTCAGGGTAATGGGAGCAATCAGCCCCAGCATTTT	TRBV9	.	TRBJ1-5	.
CASSLSGENNEQFF	TGTGCCAGCAGCTTATCCGGGGAGAACAATGAGCAGTTCTTC	TRBV5-6	.	TRBJ2-1	.
CAWTGSGNTIYF	TGTGCCTGGACAGGGTCTGGAAACACCATATATTTT	TRBV30	.	TRBJ1-3	.
CASSLERFSNQPQHF	TGTGCCAGCAGCTTAGAACGGTTTAGCAATCAGCCCCAGCATTTT	TRBV7-8	.	TRBJ1-5	.
CASSSRLAQINEQFF	TGTGCCAGCAGCTCTCGACTAGCCCAAATCAATGAGCAGTTCTTC	TRBV9	.	TRBJ2-1	TRBD2
CASSGTGVNEQFF	TGTGCCAGCAGCGGGACAGGGGTGAATGAGCAGTTCTTC	TRBV7-9	once	TRBJ2-1	TRBD1
CATSWGPANYGYTF	TGTGCCACCTCCTGGGGCCCAGCTAACTATGGCTACACCTTC	TRBV19	few	TRBJ1-2	.
CASSTGTSGYNEQFF	TGTGCCAGCAGCACAGGGACTAGCGGTTACAATGAGCAGTTCTTC	TRBV7-3	.	TRBJ2-1	TRBD2
CASSPGTGNTDTQYF	TGTGCCAGCAGCCCCGGGACAGGGAACACAGATACGCAGTATTTT	TRBV5-4	.	TRBJ2-3	TRBD1
CASSLDSYTGELFF	TGTGCCAGCAGCTTGGACAGTTACACCGGGGAGCTGTTTTTT	TRBV2	.	TRBJ2-2	.
CASSRQGPYEQYF	TGTGCCAGCAGCCGACAGGGGCCCTACGAGCAGTACTTC	TRBV28	.	TRBJ2-7	TRBD1
CASSSLAGVAYEQYF	TGTGCCAGCAGCTCCTTAGCGGGAGTCGCCTACGAGCAGTACTTC	TRBV7-9	once	TRBJ2-7	TRBD2
CASSVADSIAYGYTF	TGTGCCAGCAGCGTAGCTGACAGCATTGCCTATGGCTACACCTTC	TRBV9	.	TRBJ1-2	.
CASSPDRVNQPQHF	TGTGCCAGCAGCCCAGACAGGGTAAATCAGCCCCAGCATTTT	TRBV5-5	once	TRBJ1-5	TRBD1
CASSYRDSNEQFF	TGTGCCAGCAGTTATAGGGACTCAAATGAGCAGTTCTTC	TRBV6-5	.	TRBJ2-1	.
CASSLGTGGYYAKNIQYF	TGTGCCAGCAGCTTAGGGACAGGGGGCTATTATGCCAAAAACATTCAGTACTTC	TRBV7-8	.	TRBJ2-4	TRBD1
CASSLTIRGDTEAFF	TGCGCCAGCAGCTTGACTATCAGGGGCGACACTGAAGCTTTCTTT	TRBV5-1	.	TRBJ1-1	.
CASSVLQRERGEQYF	TGTGCCAGCAGTGTTCTACAGCGGGAGAGGGGCGAGCAGTACTTC	TRBV28	.	TRBJ2-7	TRBD2
CASSIGFGGARYEQYF	TGTGCCAGTAGTATCGGGTTTGGGGGGGCCCGCTACGAGCAGTACTTC	TRBV19	few	TRBJ2-7	.
CASRRTGVVGTQHF	TGTGCCAGCAGGAGAACAGGGGTGGTAGGTACCCAGCATTTT	TRBV6-5	.	TRBJ1-5	TRBD1
CSVDRGLETEAFF	TGCAGCGTTGACAGGGGGCTGGAAACTGAAGCTTTCTTT	TRBV29-1	.	TRBJ1-1	TRBD1
CASSLAGTGVYEQYF	TGTGCCAGCAGCTTGGCCGGGACAGGGGTCTACGAGCAGTACTTC	TRBV5-5	.	TRBJ2-7	TRBD1
CASSPFAGSTHSGANVLTF	TGTGCCAGCTCACCATTTGCTGGGAGCACCCACTCTGGGGCCAACGTCCTGACTTTC	TRBV18	.	TRBJ2-6	.
CASSQEQQDSVGGYTF	TGTGCCAGCAGCCAAGAGCAGCAGGACTCAGTCGGTGGCTACACCTTC	TRBV4-2	.	TRBJ1-2	.
CASENPDRFLGYTF	TGTGCCAGTGAAAATCCGGACAGATTCCTTGGCTACACCTTC	TRBV19	.	TRBJ1-2	.
CASSAAEKYQPQHF	TGTGCCAGTAGTGCCGCAGAAAAGTATCAGCCCCAGCATTTT	TRBV19	.	TRBJ1-5	.
CASSSTLAGAGTGELFF	TGTGCCAGCAGCTCGACGCTAGCGGGAGCTGGAACCGGGGAGCTGTTTTTT	TRBV7-3	.	TRBJ2-2	TRBD2